The rows below give T cell receptor beta chains drawn from one sample of a study of beta chain features in type 1 diabetes. Profiled with immunoSEQ multiplex PCR; TCRdb holds only in-frame clones, not every one. Here the sample spans around 160,000 clones, roughly 8% being singletons. Sequencing was carried out using central memory CD4+ T cells from blood. Source of these receptors: a woman aged 18-29 years with type 1 diabetes. Each CDR3 is given with its conserved first and last residue. Each record gives: V gene, CDR3 protein.

TRBV7-9 | CASSFSGTYEQYF
TRBV4-3 | CASSQDPGQGARGEQFF
TRBV21-1 | CASCQVKAGYTF
TRBV5-4 | CASSLGNRDTGELFF
TRBV12-5 | CASGFGTGGEKLFF
TRBV11-2 | CASSFSGDTEAFF
TRBV7-2 | CASSLAGVEQYF
TRBV25-1 | CASSETGPGTPLHF
TRBV5-1 | CASSLGMAGVEGYTF
TRBV2 | CASRPGQLNYGYTF
TRBV5-4 | CAYTGSVGTQYF
TRBV29-1 | CSVKQGTATNEKLFF
TRBV28 | CATREDRLNTEAFF
TRBV7-2 | CASSLVVRLAGDYTDTQYF
TRBV10-2 | CASSGTVKDPNF
TRBV7-3 | CASSRLAGGSISYNEQFF
TRBV6-1 | CASTTSGVNTGELFF
TRBV14 | CASSQLAGQETQYF
TRBV5-1 | CASSLFLRGGLNQPQHF
TRBV30 | CAWTTTSGNTIYF
TRBV6-1 | CANTAGTGGNTEAFF
TRBV10-3 | CAIGGAYEQYF
TRBV7-2 | CASRGGYQETQYF
TRBV11-3 | CASSSFGQVDNEQFF
TRBV13 | CASSSTRQGGQPQHF
TRBV11-3 | CASSPSGGGRTEAFF
TRBV28 | CASSLGSSYEQYF
TRBV5-1 | CASSSIDSYGYTF
TRBV28 | CASSLSSGSSYNEQFF
TRBV7-2 | CASGKRGNQPQHF
TRBV7-3 | CASSLQSGTYGYTF
TRBV6-6 | CASTLSETQYF
TRBV5-6 | CASSSAANYGYTF
TRBV19 | CASSAKGDTEAFF
TRBV2 | CASSERGFKTDTQYF
TRBV28 | CASTISGRAVNEQFF
TRBV29-1 | CSVDILPGWNEQFF
TRBV7-8 | CASSLARQGAYEQYF
TRBV28 | CASTSQGNTEAFF
TRBV29-1 | CSGGQTTEAFF
TRBV6-6 | CASSYGEQPQHF
TRBV28 | CASSFPRQGTEAFF
TRBV7-9 | CASSSGTSVPTQYF
TRBV18 | CASSQGQAYGYTF
TRBV19 | CASSLPLTANTEAFF
TRBV28 | CASSLYANYEQYF
TRBV5-5 | CASSSGTPRNQPQHF
TRBV9 | CASSAMAGGRTEAFF
TRBV27 | CASSLATGGPEKLFF
TRBV7-2 | CASSGRSGGQFF
TRBV11-3 | CASSFTRGPSSYEQYF
TRBV13 | CASSLGGTGGFDYTF
TRBV9 | CASSVATTSGGMRSDTQYF
TRBV11-3 | CASTRDQETQYF
TRBV27 | CASKTGHWETQYF
TRBV30 | CAWSDPGRAYNEQFF
TRBV5-1 | CASSGQGQNTIYF